These 23 T cell receptor beta chains share one sample of origin, sequenced in a study of preoperative IRX-2 immunotherapy in early breast cancer. Indicated treatment: preoperative locoregional IRX-2 cytokine immunotherapy. Here immunoSEQ multiplex PCR was the method, and the copy in TCRdb shows in-frame clones only, minus some. The data show some 13,000 clones, approximately 90% seen once. Sampling was conducted from a patient treated with IRX-2 immunotherapy. The receptors shown here come from a human donor with breast cancer.

This rearrangement joins TRBV6-5 to TRBJ2-5, with D tentatively TRBD2 (5 bases). V was shortened by 2 bases and J by 1 base, with 14 bases between the two germline ends. The CDR3 totals 16 residues. The V gene's germline CDR1 is MNHEY and CDR2 SVGAGI. CDR3 region: CASSYSGTNFQETQYF. DNA for the CDR3: TGTGCCAGCAGTTACAGCGGTACCAACTTCCAAGAGACCCAGTACTTC.

The gene calls are TRBV6-6 and TRBJ2-3; no reliable D call. Germline V gene data show CDR1 as MNHNY and CDR2 as SVGAGI (reference sequence). Trimming took 5 bases from V and 0 from J, leaving 6 bases between them. This CDR3 region has 13 residues. The CDR3 nucleotides are TGTGCCAGCAGTAGCGTTAGCACAGATACGCAGTATTTT. Translating it yields CASSSVSTDTQYF.

The chain couples TRBV14 to TRBJ2-5, with TRBD2 matching over 11 bases. This CDR3 is built from 16 residues. Germline V gives CDR1 SGHDN, CDR2 FVKESK. Trimming at V came to 1 base and at J to 5 bases, leaving 6 bases not matched to a gene. Written as DNA, the CDR3 is TGTGCCAGCAGCCAAGGGCTAGCGGGGGGCTTCGAGACCCAGTACTTC. Protein: CASSQGLAGGFETQYF.

The chain's CDR3 is CASSGQGYSNQPQHF. The CDR3 DNA is TGTGCCAGCAGTGGACAGGGGTATAGCAATCAGCCCCAGCATTTT. V gene TRBV6-1 combines with J gene TRBJ1-5; 8 nucleotides line up with TRBD1. V trimming: 4 bases; J trimming: 0 bases; junction bases outside the gene matches: 2. The CDR3 has 15 residues. Germline V CDR1 and CDR2: MNHNS, SASEGT.

For the CDR3, the DNA is TGTGCCAGCAGTTTTGGACAATCCCGACTCAATGAGCAGTTCTTC. Translation: CASSFGQSRLNEQFF. The V gene is TRBV6-1, the J gene TRBJ2-1; tentatively, D is TRBD1 (5 bases). V shed 5 bases and J shed 6 bases, with 17 bases lying between them. Germline CDR1 MNHNS, CDR2 SASEGT. The CDR3 has 15 residues.

The V and J genes are TRBV5-6 and TRBJ1-5; D ambiguous. Germline V gene data show CDR1 as SGHDT and CDR2 as YYEEEE. CDR3 length equals 12 residues. The V end was cut by 2 bases, the J end by 5 bases, with 5 bases between. The CDR3 here is CASSLYDQPQHF. The CDR3 DNA follows: TGTGCCAGCAGCTTATATGATCAGCCCCAGCATTTT. The full variable domain, rest sourced from reference TRBV5-6 and TRBJ1-5, is DAGVTQSPTHLIKTRGQQVTLRCSPKSGHDTVSWYQQALGQGPQFIFQYYEEEERQRGNFPDRFSGHQFPNYSSELNVNALLLGDSALYLCASSLYDQPQHFGDGTRLSIL.

V and J are TRBV30 and TRBJ1-3; no reliable D call. The CDR3 is made up of 13 amino acids. Germline V gives CDR1 GTSNPN, CDR2 SVGIG (reference sequence). The V end was cut by 1 base, the J end by 0 bases, with 4 bases between. Here the CDR3 reads CAWSAGSGNTIYF. In DNA form, the CDR3 reads TGTGCCTGGAGTGCGGGCTCTGGAAACACCATATATTTT.

The chain joins TRBV6-5 to TRBJ2-7; no reliable D call. The CDR3 contains 11 residues. V lost 5 bases and J lost 7, with 9 bases in between. Germline-derived CDR1 and CDR2 are MNHEY and SVGAGI. CDR3 loop: CASSDWWEQYF. The DNA of the CDR3 is TGTGCCAGCAGTGACTGGTGGGAGCAGTACTTC.

The gene calls are TRBV4-2 and TRBJ1-4; D is uncertain. V dropped 0 bases and J dropped 8 bases, with 10 bases sitting between them. CDR1 and CDR2 (germline): LGHNA, YNFKEQ. The CDR3 spans 14 residues. CDR3 residues: CASSQEGLGEKLFF. DNA for the CDR3: TGTGCCAGCAGCCAAGAAGGGCTCGGCGAAAAACTGTTTTTT.

The table lists this clone with a count of one. This chain connects TRBV6-5 to TRBJ2-5; TRBD2 might be the D (5 bases). CDR3 length: 14 amino acids. V was cut by 0 bases and J by 2 bases, with 7 bases left in between. Germline CDR1 MNHEY, CDR2 SVGAGI. The CDR3, as DNA: TGTGCCAGCAGTTACTCCGGGGTACAAGAGACCCAGTACTTC. Translation: CASSYSGVQETQYF.

The V gene is TRBV7-6, the J gene TRBJ2-5; D gene unclear. The germline V and J ends were trimmed by 5 bases and 5 bases, with 12 bases remaining between them. The CDR3 spans 13 residues. CDR1 and CDR2 (germline): SGHVS, FNYEAQ. The CDR3 DNA is TGTGCCAGCAGCCCAAACCATCCGGAGACCCAGTACTTC. This codes for CASSPNHPETQYF. Supplemented by reference TRBV7-6 and TRBJ2-5, the full variable domain reads GAGVSQSPRYKVTKRGQDVALRCDPISGHVSLYWYRQALGQGPEFLTYFNYEAQQDKSGLPNDRFSAERPEGSISTLTIQRTEQRDSAMYRCASSPNHPETQYFGPGTRLLVL.

The gene calls are TRBV7-2 and TRBJ2-7; no definite D call. This CDR3 contains 15 residues. CDR1 and CDR2 (germline): SGHTA, FQGNSA. V lost 1 base to trimming and J lost 0 bases, with 10 bases between them. CDR3 residues: CASSLGVHSSYEQYV. Here the CDR3 DNA reads TGTGCCAGCAGCTTAGGGGTGCATAGCTCCTACGAGCAGTACGTC.

The chain joins TRBV2 to TRBJ2-3, with D tentatively TRBD2 (5 bases). The CDR3 is 15 residues long. Germline V gene sequence: CDR1 SNHLY, CDR2 FYNNEI. V gave up 1 base and J gave up 1 base, with 9 bases separating them. The CDR3 loop reads CASSEGLGGTDTQYF. DNA of the CDR3: TGTGCCAGCAGTGAAGGGTTGGGAGGCACAGATACGCAGTATTTT.

This clone has a handful of counts. The V call is TRBV10-3, the J call TRBJ1-4; D ambiguous. The CDR3 loop spans 13 amino acids. V was shortened by 4 bases and J by 5 bases, with 8 bases between the two germline ends. Germline loops: CDR1 ENHRY, CDR2 SYGVKD. Written as DNA, the CDR3 is TGTGCCATCAGTGTGACCCAGAATGAAAAACTGTTTTTT. This translates into CAISVTQNEKLFF.

V is TRBV19 and J is TRBJ1-1, with 8 nucleotides matching TRBD1. After removal of 6 bases from V and 1 base from J, the junction contained 16 bases not matched to a gene. CDR1 is LNHDA, CDR2 SQIVND, per germline (reference sequence). The CDR3 covers 18 residues. CDR3 bases: TGTGCCAGTAGATCTGGACCCCTAGGACAGGGCCAGAACACTGAAGCTTTCTTT. Its protein product is CASRSGPLGQGQNTEAFF.

The rearrangement uses TRBV5-1 and TRBJ2-5, with 7 nucleotides matching TRBD1. Germline CDR1 and CDR2: SGHRS and YFSETQ. V dropped 1 base and J dropped 5; count of bases not matched to a gene: 8. This CDR3 has 15 amino acids. The CDR3 sequence is CASSLTQGMWETQYF. CDR3 DNA sequence: TGCGCCAGCAGCTTGACACAGGGGATGTGGGAGACCCAGTACTTC.

The J gene is TRBJ1-1, the V gene TRBV11-3, with TRBD1 as a possible D gene (6 bases). Looked up from germline, CDR1 is SGHNT and CDR2 is YENEEA. The CDR3 extends over 16 amino acids. Trimming took 3 bases from V and 4 from J, leaving 18 bases between them. The CDR3 reads CASSLYGGAGGTEAFF. The DNA of the CDR3 is TGTGCCAGCAGCTTGTATGGGGGGGCCGGTGGCACTGAAGCTTTCTTT. Variable domain in full (rest from reference TRBV11-3 and TRBJ1-1): EAGVVQSPRYKIIEKKQPVAFWCNPISGHNTLYWYLQNLGQGPELLIRYENEEAVDDSQLPKDRFSAERLKGVDSTLKIQPAELGDSAVYLCASSLYGGAGGTEAFFGQGTRLTVV.

V is TRBV6-1 and J is TRBJ2-7; no firm D call. The CDR3 has 14 amino acids. Germline V gene sequence: CDR1 MNHNS, CDR2 SASEGT. The V gene lost 9 bases and the J gene lost 4 bases, with 19 bases spanning the gap. The CDR3: CASPPQAGIYEQYF. The DNA of the CDR3 is TGTGCCAGTCCACCTCAGGCTGGGATTTACGAGCAGTACTTC.

This clone was recorded once. This chain connects TRBV6-4 to TRBJ1-1, with D tentatively TRBD1 (6 bases). This CDR3 spans 13 amino acids. Germline CDR1 MRHNA, CDR2 SNTAGT. Between the trimmed V and J ends, which lost 7 bases and 1 base, there was a span of 10 bases. CDR3 amino acids: CASKGQQNTEAFF. The CDR3 nucleotides read TGTGCCAGCAAAGGACAGCAGAACACTGAAGCTTTCTTT.

The chain employs TRBV15 and TRBJ2-7; D is unclear. Trimming removed 0 bases from V and 2 bases from J, with 8 bases in between. Germline lookup yields CDR1 LNHNV and CDR2 YYDKDF (reference sequence). There are 14 residues in the CDR3. The CDR3 nucleotides are TGTGCCACCAGCAGAGAATATACGACCTACGAGCAGTACGTC. Encoded protein: CATSREYTTYEQYV.

The V gene is TRBV9, the J gene TRBJ1-3; TRBD1 is a possible D gene (5 bases). This CDR3 region has 14 residues. V dropped 0 bases and J dropped 4 bases, with 8 bases sitting between them. The germline V gene has CDR1 SGDLS and CDR2 YYNGEE. The CDR3 loop is CASSVAGTGNTIYF. CDR3 DNA sequence: TGTGCCAGCAGCGTAGCAGGGACGGGAAACACCATATATTTT.

This chain joins TRBV11-2 and TRBJ2-5, with D unresolved. Per the germline V gene, CDR1 is SGHAT and CDR2 is FQNNGV. Deletions cut 5 bases from V and 5 bases from J, with 9 bases between. This CDR3 comprises 12 residues. CDR3 DNA: TGTGCCAGCAGCCGAGCGTATGAGACCCAGTACTTC. It is translated as CASSRAYETQYF.

The chain employs TRBV9 and TRBJ2-1; D is undetermined. V was cut by 0 bases and J by 0 bases, with 10 bases left in between. Germline CDR1 and CDR2: SGDLS and YYNGEE. This CDR3 is built from 16 residues. The CDR3 reads CASSVDRRSSYNEQFF. For the CDR3, the DNA is TGTGCCAGCAGCGTAGACCGTCGGAGCTCCTACAATGAGCAGTTCTTC.